Listed below are T cell receptor beta chains from one sample, sequenced in a study of monozygotic twins with inflammatory bowel disease. TCRdb re-called the 5' RACE reads and catalogs CDR3 proteins one per entry, DNA excluded. The sample totals around 99,000 distinct CDR3 sequences; its top ten clones hold around 12%. Sequenced input: blood. The receptors shown here come from a human donor with ulcerative colitis or Crohn's disease, or a healthy co-twin of an affected twin (not recorded which). Each CDR3 is given with its conserved first and last residue.

>TRBV20-1|TRBJ2-7
CSASWTSGSSGEQYF
>TRBV6-5|TRBJ2-1
CASSYFGTSIEQFF
>TRBV5-1|TRBJ2-1
CASSQDSNNEQFF
>TRBV5-6|TRBJ2-1
CASSLAVYNEQFF
>TRBV9|TRBJ1-1
CASSVRGGDTEAFF
>TRBV29-1|TRBJ2-7
CSVTDPWRSYEQYF
>TRBV7-2|TRBJ2-7
CASRTQASGDYEQYF
>TRBV27|TRBJ2-7
CASSLMGLAYEQYF
>TRBV20-1|TRBJ2-5
CSATRTNWETQYF
>TRBV7-2|TRBJ2-7
CASSLIGHLYEQYF
>TRBV20-1|TRBJ1-1
CSAREGAGGGTEAFF
>TRBV20-1|TRBJ2-6
CSASNGRGGSGANVLTF
>TRBV20-1|TRBJ2-2
CSARPLGLAGSGELFF
>TRBV20-1|TRBJ1-4
CSASRDSGEKLFF
>TRBV5-6|TRBJ1-1
CASSPTDRFEAFF
>TRBV25-1|TRBJ2-3
CASSEHRAVKSTDTQYF
>TRBV7-2|TRBJ2-1
CASSARGPNYNEQFF
>TRBV5-1|TRBJ1-6
CASSSGTGFSPLHF
>TRBV9|TRBJ2-3
CASSLGTTGADTQYF
>TRBV5-4|TRBJ2-1
CASSFSGGADGEQFF
>TRBV7-9|TRBJ2-7
CASSRAGGAGYEQYF
>TRBV29-1|TRBJ2-1
CSVEELAGINEQFF
>TRBV2|TRBJ1-1
CASSEEEGGTEAFF
>TRBV28|TRBJ2-3
CASSSPNRAAQYF
>TRBV19|TRBJ2-1
CASTSGRGPFNEQFF
>TRBV28|TRBJ2-7
CAINRFSSYEQYF
>TRBV28|TRBJ2-1
CASIRAGAGDEQFF
>TRBV29-1|TRBJ1-1
CSSGGADTEAFF
>TRBV11-1|TRBJ2-1
CASSYYRSEGNEQFF
>TRBV20-1|TRBJ2-2
CSATPSGRDTGELFF
>TRBV28|TRBJ1-6
CASSLRGQGDYNSPLHF
>TRBV28|TRBJ1-3
CASSWGENTIYF
>TRBV15|TRBJ2-3
CATSTSLGTSDTQYF
>TRBV12-3/TRBV12-4|TRBJ2-7
CASSLQLAGHSYEQYF
>TRBV2|TRBJ2-3
CASGYVTSGAEDTQYF
>TRBV29-1|TRBJ2-5
CSVEDEGLPLGETQYF
>TRBV5-1|TRBJ1-2
CASSLEGGYTF
>TRBV4-2|TRBJ1-1
CASSQERGATEAFF
>TRBV4-1|TRBJ1-4
CASSQDFGTTNEKLFF
>TRBV11-2|TRBJ2-3
CASSFPDTQYF
>TRBV7-3|TRBJ2-1
CASSPSASSYNEQFF
>TRBV7-2|TRBJ2-7
CASSLGVSYEQYF
>TRBV20-1|TRBJ2-3
CSASRGLFSPDTQYF
>TRBV6-5|TRBJ2-7
CASSSGTGTDEQYF
>TRBV6-2/TRBV6-3|TRBJ1-5
CASRWQAENQPQHF
>TRBV29-1|TRBJ1-1
CSVHVSKGTEAFF
>TRBV12-3/TRBV12-4|TRBJ1-5
CASSLELLGNGNQPQHF
>TRBV12-3/TRBV12-4|TRBJ2-5
CASSLPGEGQTQYF
>TRBV5-1|TRBJ1-1
CASSFRTGNTEAFF
>TRBV7-9|TRBJ2-5
CASNPGQGFQETQYF
>TRBV7-2|TRBJ2-5
CASSAQTGVGETQYF
>TRBV6-2/TRBV6-3|TRBJ2-5
CASSDPGLAYETQYF
>TRBV5-1|TRBJ2-1
CASSSAGGDPSYNEQFF
>TRBV7-2|TRBJ1-1
CASSAYRVSVNTEAFF
>TRBV7-3|TRBJ2-5
CASSDNRGETQYF
>TRBV5-1|TRBJ1-2
CASSLEAGVYGYTF
>TRBV24-1|TRBJ2-2
CASSSTGDSNTGELFF
>TRBV5-1|TRBJ2-2
CASSDDTYTGELFF
>TRBV12-3/TRBV12-4|TRBJ1-2
CASSLRGAWGGYTF
>TRBV12-3/TRBV12-4|TRBJ2-7
CASSLGAGGAQYF